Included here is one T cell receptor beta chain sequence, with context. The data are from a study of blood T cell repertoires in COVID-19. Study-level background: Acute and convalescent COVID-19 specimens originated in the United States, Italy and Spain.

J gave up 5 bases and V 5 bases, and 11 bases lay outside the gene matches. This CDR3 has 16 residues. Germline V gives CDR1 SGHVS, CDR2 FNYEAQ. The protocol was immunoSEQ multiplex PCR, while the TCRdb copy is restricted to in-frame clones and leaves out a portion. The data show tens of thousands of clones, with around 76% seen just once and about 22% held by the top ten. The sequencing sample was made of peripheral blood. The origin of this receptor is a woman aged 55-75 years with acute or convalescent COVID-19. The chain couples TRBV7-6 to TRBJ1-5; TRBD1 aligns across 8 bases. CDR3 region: CASSGAVAQGDQPQHF. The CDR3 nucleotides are TGTGCCAGCAGCGGGGCGGTGGCACAGGGGGATCAGCCCCAGCATTTT.